Listed here are 19 T cell receptor beta chains from one sample, sequenced in a study of T-cell memory formation after mild COVID-19. One entry per CDR3 protein results from TCRdb running MiXCR on the 5' RACE reads. The sample lists some 320,000 distinct CDR3 sequences; 15% to 20% were seen once. Specimen: PBMCs or a T cell subset sorted from them (not recorded which). Receptors were obtained from a young man who had mild COVID-19 (a few samples of this study predate the infection). Cell type and time point are not known.

This chain connects TRBV28 to TRBJ1-4; D ambiguous. V lost 1 base, J lost 7 bases, and 4 bases lay in between. Germline CDR1 MDHEN, CDR2 SYDVKM. The CDR3 totals 12 residues. The DNA for the CDR3 is TGTGCCAGCAGTTTATTCGGTGAAAAACTGTTTTTT. It encodes CASSLFGEKLFF. Full variable domain (outside the CDR3, taken from reference TRBV28 and TRBJ1-4): DVKVTQSSRYLVKRTGEKVFLECVQDMDHENMFWYRQDPGLGLRLIYFSYDVKMKEKGDIPEGYSVSREKKERFSLILESASTNQTSMYLCASSLFGEKLFFGSGTQLSVL.

This clonotype was recorded a few times. The gene calls are TRBV12-3 or TRBV12-4 and TRBJ2-7, with D possibly matching TRBD2 (5 bases). V shed 5 bases and J shed 4 bases, with 12 bases lying between them. The CDR3 loop spans 13 amino acids. CDR3 DNA sequence: TGTGCCAGCAGTCCCCCTCCGGGATACGAGCAGTACTTC. Translating gives CASSPPPGYEQYF.

This chain joins TRBV18 and TRBJ2-7; 9 bases are a match to TRBD1. The trim removed 3 bases at V and 3 bases at J, leaving 6 bases unmatched. This CDR3 spans 15 amino acids. The germline V gene has CDR1 KGHSH and CDR2 LQKENI. The CDR3 region has the DNA TGTGCCAGCTCACCCGGACAGGGGACTTACTACGAGCAGTACTTC. Amino acids: CASSPGQGTYYEQYF.

This clonotype has more than one count but fewer than ten. V is TRBV6-5 and J is TRBJ2-3; possibly TRBD1 or TRBD2 for D (6 bases each). Germline values: CDR1 MNHEY, CDR2 SVGAGI. Trimming shortened V by 0 bases and J by 5 bases, and 18 bases separated the two germline ends. CDR3 length: 17 amino acids. CDR3 nucleotides: TGTGCCAGCAGTTACTCCTGGGGGGCAGGGGAAGAAGATACGCAGTATTTT. This codes for CASSYSWGAGEEDTQYF.

The rearrangement links TRBV7-6 to TRBJ2-3; no reliable D call. Trimming stripped 4 bases from V and 2 bases from J, with 13 bases between. The CDR3 is 15 amino acids. Germline CDR1 reads SGHVS; CDR2 reads FNYEAQ. The CDR3 loop is CASSSFEGHTDTQYF. The CDR3 nucleotides are TGTGCCAGCAGCTCCTTCGAAGGGCACACAGATACGCAGTATTTT.

This rearrangement joins TRBV4-2 to TRBJ2-1, with 9 bases lining up with TRBD2. Germline V gene sequence: CDR1 LGHNA, CDR2 YNFKEQ. This CDR3 region has 15 residues. V was pared by 4 bases and J by 5 bases, with 6 bases of the junction left unmatched. CDR3 loop: CASSPLQRGDNEQFF. For the CDR3, the DNA is TGTGCCAGCAGCCCCCTTCAGCGGGGGGACAATGAGCAGTTCTTC.

V gene TRBV7-9 combines with J gene TRBJ2-1, with 10 bases that match TRBD1. Losses at the gene ends were 5 bases for V and 9 bases for J; bases not matched to a gene: 7. The germline gives CDR1 SEHNR, CDR2 FQNEAQ (reference sequence). There are 14 residues in the CDR3. This CDR3 is CASSQTGGFGEQFF. CDR3 nucleotides: TGTGCCAGCAGCCAGACAGGGGGCTTTGGTGAGCAGTTCTTC.

This clonotype was seen a handful of times. The V call is TRBV20-1, the J call TRBJ2-1; no clear D gene. The CDR3 is 13 residues long. V was pared by 7 bases and J by 4 bases, with 14 bases between. CDR1 and CDR2 (germline): DFQATT, SNEGSKA (reference sequence). The CDR3 DNA reads TGCAGTGAGTACTTGAAATCGTACAATGAGCAGTTCTTC. Translating gives CSEYLKSYNEQFF.

This clonotype was recorded a few times. The rearrangement joins TRBV5-1 to TRBJ2-5, with 8 bases lining up with TRBD2. In germline, CDR1 is SGHRS, CDR2 YFSETQ. CDR3 length: 14 residues. With 3 bases clipped from V and 3 bases from J, the junction kept 4 bases outside the gene matches. CDR3 coding DNA: TGCGCCAGCAGCTCCCTCGGGGGGGAAGAGACCCAGTACTTC. Its translation: CASSSLGGEETQYF.

This clonotype was counted many times. V and J are TRBV7-2 and TRBJ2-3; D ambiguous. CDR1 is SGHTA, CDR2 FQGNSA, per germline. CDR3 size: 12 residues. V lost 2 bases to trimming and J lost 6 bases, with 6 bases between them. The CDR3 protein is CASSLRLDTQYF. CDR3 coding DNA: TGTGCCAGCAGCTTACGGCTTGATACGCAGTATTTT.

The rearrangement uses TRBV5-1 and TRBJ2-7; 7 bases map to TRBD1. Germline V gives CDR1 SGHRS, CDR2 YFSETQ. The CDR3 consists of 13 residues. After removal of 4 bases from V and 7 bases from J, the junction contained 8 bases not matched to a gene. CDR3 bases: TGCGCCAGCAGCCCCACAGGGGCTGGTGAGCAGTACGTC. Translating it yields CASSPTGAGEQYV.

This sequence joins TRBV6-5 and TRBJ2-1; 9 bases fit TRBD1. The CDR3 has 17 amino acids. Trimming at V came to 1 base and at J to 6 bases, leaving 10 bases not matched to a gene. Germline-derived CDR1 and CDR2 are MNHEY and SVGAGI. For the CDR3, the DNA is TGTGCCAGCAGTTACTTAAGGGGGGACAGGGCTGGCAATGAGCAGTTCTTC. It yields the protein CASSYLRGDRAGNEQFF.

At least ten counts were recorded for this clonotype. The chain recombines TRBV18 with TRBJ2-2, with a weak D call TRBD2 (5 bases). Germline-derived CDR1 and CDR2 are KGHSH and LQKENI. This CDR3 is 15 amino acids long. V lost 8 bases and J lost 4, with 17 bases in between. CDR3 nucleotide sequence: TGTGCCAGCCCGGGCCCGGGAAGATCCACCGGGGAGCTGTTTTTT. Protein product: CASPGPGRSTGELFF.

This chain links TRBV11-2 with TRBJ1-6; 7 nucleotides match TRBD1. Trimming removed 5 bases from V and 14 bases from J; junction bases left unmatched: 12. Germline-derived CDR1 and CDR2 are SGHAT and FQNNGV. This CDR3 contains 14 residues. The CDR3 bases are TGTGCCAGCAGCCCGGGGACAGTGGCCGCGACCCTCCACTTT. Translation gives CASSPGTVAATLHF.

This clonotype was observed many times. This chain uses TRBV6-5 with TRBJ2-5; tentatively, D is TRBD2 (5 bases). This CDR3 has 14 amino acids. The germline gives CDR1 MNHEY, CDR2 SVGAGI. V lost 3 bases and J 3 bases, leaving 11 bases between the germline ends. CDR3 nucleotides: TGTGCCAGCAGTTATGGACGGCGGGAAGAGACCCAGTACTTC. This translates into CASSYGRREETQYF.

This clonotype has more than one count but fewer than ten. The J gene is TRBJ1-5, the V gene TRBV2, with 7 bases identical to TRBD1. Germline V gives CDR1 SNHLY, CDR2 FYNNEI. J gave up 4 bases and V 6 bases, and 3 bases lay outside the gene matches. The CDR3 is 13 amino acids. CDR3 sequence (DNA): TGTGCCAGCAGCGACAGGGAAAATCAGCCCCAGCATTTT. This gives the protein CASSDRENQPQHF.

This clonotype was recorded many times. The V and J genes are TRBV20-1 and TRBJ2-1; 10 nucleotides line up with TRBD2. Germline values: CDR1 DFQATT, CDR2 SNEGSKA (reference sequence). V gave up 6 bases and J gave up 8 bases; unmatched junction bases: 16. There are 16 residues in the CDR3. CDR3 sequence: CSAGRIAGGQVDEQFF. The CDR3 region has the DNA TGCAGTGCCGGTCGTATAGCGGGGGGTCAAGTGGATGAGCAGTTCTTC.

This clonotype turned up a few times. This rearrangement joins TRBV6-5 to TRBJ2-7, with TRBD2 as a possible D gene (5 bases). The CDR3 spans 14 residues. Germline loops: CDR1 MNHEY, CDR2 SVGAGI. Trimming pared 0 bases from V and 7 bases from J, leaving 13 bases between. The CDR3 reads CASSYSRGFGEQYF. DNA of the CDR3: TGTGCCAGCAGTTACTCGAGAGGGTTTGGGGAGCAGTACTTC.

In its sample, this clonotype was seen a few times. J is TRBJ1-3 and V is TRBV28; TRBD1 aligns across 10 bases. Looked up from germline, CDR1 is MDHEN and CDR2 is SYDVKM. The CDR3 runs 17 residues. Trimming removed 4 bases from V and 1 base from J; junction bases left unmatched: 7. The CDR3 nucleotides read TGTGCCAGCAGTTCGACAGGGGGCAGGATGTCTGGAAACACCATATATTTT. Amino acids: CASSSTGGRMSGNTIYF. The full variable domain, in which reference TRBV28 and TRBJ1-3 provide the parts outside the CDR3, is DVKVTQSSRYLVKRTGEKVFLECVQDMDHENMFWYRQDPGLGLRLIYFSYDVKMKEKGDIPEGYSVSREKKERFSLILESASTNQTSMYLCASSSTGGRMSGNTIYFGEGSWLTVV.